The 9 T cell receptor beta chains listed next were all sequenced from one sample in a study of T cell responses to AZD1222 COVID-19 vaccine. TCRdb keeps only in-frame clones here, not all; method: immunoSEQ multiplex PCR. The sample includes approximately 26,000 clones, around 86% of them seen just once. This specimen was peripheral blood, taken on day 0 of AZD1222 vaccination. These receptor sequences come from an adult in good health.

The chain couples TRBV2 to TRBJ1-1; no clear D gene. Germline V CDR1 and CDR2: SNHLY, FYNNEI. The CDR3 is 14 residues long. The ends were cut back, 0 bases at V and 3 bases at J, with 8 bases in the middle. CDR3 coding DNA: TGTGCCAGCAGTGAAGCGACGGGTTACACTGAAGCTTTCTTT. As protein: CASSEATGYTEAFF.

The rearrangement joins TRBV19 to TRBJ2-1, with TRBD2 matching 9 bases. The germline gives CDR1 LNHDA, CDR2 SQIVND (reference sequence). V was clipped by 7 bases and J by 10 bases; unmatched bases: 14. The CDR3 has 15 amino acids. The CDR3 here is CASTMSGLARREQFF. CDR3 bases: TGTGCCAGTACCATGTCGGGACTAGCTAGGAGAGAGCAGTTCTTC.

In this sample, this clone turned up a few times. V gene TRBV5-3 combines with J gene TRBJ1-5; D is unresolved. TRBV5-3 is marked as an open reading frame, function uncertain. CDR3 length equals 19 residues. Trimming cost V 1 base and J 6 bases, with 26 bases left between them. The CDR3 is CARSLTTAGNGVLTQPQHF. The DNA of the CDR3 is TGTGCCAGAAGCTTGACAACGGCAGGTAACGGGGTCTTGACTCAGCCCCAGCATTTT.

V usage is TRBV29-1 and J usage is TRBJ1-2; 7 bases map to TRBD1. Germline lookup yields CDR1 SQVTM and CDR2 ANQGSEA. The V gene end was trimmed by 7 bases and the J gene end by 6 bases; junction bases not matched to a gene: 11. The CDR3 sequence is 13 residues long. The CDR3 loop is CSDKGAGLDGYTF. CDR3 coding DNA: TGCAGCGACAAGGGGGCAGGGTTGGATGGCTACACCTTC.

This chain's CDR3 is CASSQVGGVGSNQPQHF. CDR3 in DNA: TGCGCCAGCAGCCAAGTAGGTGGGGTTGGTAGCAATCAGCCCCAGCATTTT. The rearrangement joins TRBV4-1 to TRBJ1-5; unclear D gene. Germline CDR1 reads MGHRA; CDR2 reads YSYEKL. This CDR3 is 17 amino acids long. The ends were cut back, 1 base at V and 0 bases at J, with 13 bases in the middle.

CDR3 sequence reads: CASSLGGVGNEQFF. The CDR3 coding sequence is TGTGCCAGCAGCTTAGGAGGGGTGGGTAATGAGCAGTTCTTC. The gene calls are TRBV11-3 and TRBJ2-1, with D perhaps matching TRBD1 or TRBD2 (5 bases each). The CDR3 spans 14 residues. The V end lost 1 base, the J end lost 7 bases, and 11 bases lay between the germline ends. The germline gives CDR1 SGHNT, CDR2 YENEEA.

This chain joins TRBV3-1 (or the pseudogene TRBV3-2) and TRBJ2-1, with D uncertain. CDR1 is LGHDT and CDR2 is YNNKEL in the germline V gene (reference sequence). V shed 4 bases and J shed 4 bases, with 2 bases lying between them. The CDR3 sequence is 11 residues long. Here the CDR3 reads CASSLYNEQFF. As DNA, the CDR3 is TGTGCCAGCAGCCTATACAATGAGCAGTTCTTC.

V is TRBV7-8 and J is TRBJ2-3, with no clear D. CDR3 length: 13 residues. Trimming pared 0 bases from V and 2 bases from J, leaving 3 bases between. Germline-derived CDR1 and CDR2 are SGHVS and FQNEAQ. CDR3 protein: CASSLAPTDTQYF. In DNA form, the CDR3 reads TGTGCCAGCAGCTTAGCCCCCACAGATACGCAGTATTTT.

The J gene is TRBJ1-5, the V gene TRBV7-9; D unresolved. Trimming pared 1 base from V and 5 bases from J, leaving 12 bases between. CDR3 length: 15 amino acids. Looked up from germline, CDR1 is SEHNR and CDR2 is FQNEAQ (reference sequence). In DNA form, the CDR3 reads TGTGCCAGCAGCTTAGGAGGAGGCAACGATCAGCCCCAGCATTTT. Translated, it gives CASSLGGGNDQPQHF.